These 17 T cell receptor beta chains share one sample of origin, sequenced in a study of cytomegalovirus exposure and HLA in healthy donors. The PCR had 60 Vbeta and 13 Jbeta primers. Here immunoSEQ multiplex PCR was the method, and the copy in TCRdb shows in-frame clones only, minus some. Here the sample table reports 41,000 or so clones. Sequenced input: PBMCs. Receptors were obtained from a man aged 30 to 39 in good health and CMV-seronegative.

The chain employs TRBV12-5 and TRBJ1-1; possibly TRBD1 for D (5 bases). Germline loops: CDR1 LGHNT, CDR2 FRNRAP. With 7 bases removed from V and 7 bases from J, the gap between germline ends came to 13 bases. The CDR3 spans 12 residues. DNA for the CDR3: TGTGCTAGTGCCTCCGGGGGGGGTGAAGCTTTCTTT. This codes for CASASGGGEAFF.

This chain joins TRBV7-9 and TRBJ1-2, with D possibly matching TRBD1 (5 bases). V was pared by 3 bases and J by 8 bases, with 13 bases between. In germline, CDR1 is SEHNR, CDR2 FQNEAQ (reference sequence). The CDR3 is 13 residues long. CDR3 sequence (DNA): TGTGCCAGCAGCTTGGGAGGGGCAGGCGGCTACACCTTC. Translation gives CASSLGGAGGYTF.

The chain carries TRBV7-9 and TRBJ1-2, with TRBD1 matching over 8 bases. The CDR3 is made up of 15 amino acids. Germline loops: CDR1 SEHNR, CDR2 FQNEAQ (reference sequence). With V trimmed by 2 bases and J by 7 bases, 9 bases remained unmatched. The CDR3 coding sequence is TGTGCCAGCAGCTTATCCGGGACAGGCTCTGGTGGCTACACCTTC. The encoded protein is CASSLSGTGSGGYTF.

V usage is TRBV30 and J usage is TRBJ2-3; 7 nucleotides line up with TRBD2. Germline CDR1 and CDR2: GTSNPN and SVGIG (reference sequence). The CDR3 length is 18 residues. V shed 0 bases and J 0 bases; nucleotides not matched to a gene: 12. CDR3 amino acids: CAWSVLGGGPISTDTQYF. In nucleotides, the CDR3 is TGTGCCTGGAGTGTACTCGGGGGAGGGCCGATCAGCACAGATACGCAGTATTTT.

Points on this clone: A junction end diverges from the germline sequence, so it may reflect a read error. V and J are TRBV12-5 and TRBJ1-2, with 7 bases fitting TRBD1. The CDR3 runs to 12 residues. The germline V gene encodes CDR1 LGHNT and CDR2 FRNRAP. The CDR3 sequence is CASGLGTTGLFF. CDR3 in DNA: TGTGCTAGTGGTTTGGGCACGACAGGGTTATTCTTC.

This sequence joins TRBV5-1 and TRBJ2-1; TRBD2 aligns across 7 bases. Looked up from germline, CDR1 is SGHRS and CDR2 is YFSETQ. The V and J ends lost 0 bases and 8 bases, in that order; junction bases with no gene match: 11. The CDR3 loop spans 16 amino acids. Written as DNA, the CDR3 is TGCGCCAGCAGCTTGGGGGTGACTAGCCCCCGGGATGAGCAGTTCTTC. Its protein is CASSLGVTSPRDEQFF.

The chain joins TRBV30 to TRBJ2-3; D may be TRBD1 (6 bases). From germline, CDR1 is GTSNPN and CDR2 SVGIG (reference sequence). The germline V and J ends were trimmed by 8 bases and 2 bases, with 20 bases remaining between them. This CDR3 region has 15 residues. The CDR3 region is CAGTNEARFTDTQYF. For the CDR3, the DNA is TGTGCCGGGACAAACGAGGCTCGATTCACAGATACGCAGTATTTT. The whole variable domain, filled in from reference TRBV30 and TRBJ2-3, reads SQTIHQWPATLVQPVGSPLSLECTVEGTSNPNLYWYRQAAGRGLQLLFYSVGIGQISSEVPQNLSASRPQDRQFILSSKKLLLSDSGFYLCAGTNEARFTDTQYFGPGTRLTVL.

The chain couples TRBV6-1 to TRBJ2-2; TRBD1 matches at 9 bases. The J segment lost 7 bases and the V segment lost 6 bases, leaving 9 bases of the junction unmatched. The CDR3 sequence is 15 residues long. Per germline, CDR1 MNHNS and CDR2 SASEGT. Written as DNA, the CDR3 is TGTGCCAGCAGGGTCCGGGACAGGGCTGACGGGGAGCTGTTTTTT. It codes for CASRVRDRADGELFF.

The rearrangement uses TRBV5-1 and TRBJ2-7, with TRBD2 matching over 10 bases. The V gene end was trimmed by 0 bases and the J gene end by 2 bases; junction bases not matched to a gene: 8. This CDR3 spans 17 amino acids. CDR1 is SGHRS and CDR2 is YFSETQ in the germline V gene. CDR3 sequence reads: CASSLVRASGGPYEQYF. The CDR3 nucleotides read TGCGCCAGCAGCTTGGTTAGGGCTAGCGGGGGACCCTACGAGCAGTACTTC.

The V gene is TRBV6-1, the J gene TRBJ1-2; TRBD1 matches 8 bases. With V trimmed by 6 bases and J by 4 bases, 7 bases remained unmatched. CDR3 length: 14 residues. Germline V CDR1 and CDR2: MNHNS, SASEGT. The CDR3 region is CASRRQGWGYGYTF. The CDR3, as DNA: TGTGCCAGCAGAAGACAGGGGTGGGGCTATGGCTACACCTTC.

This rearrangement joins TRBV7-3 to TRBJ2-1; TRBD1 matches at 8 bases. The V gene end was trimmed by 7 bases and the J gene end by 9 bases; junction bases not matched to a gene: 11. This CDR3 comprises 14 residues. CDR1 is SGHTA and CDR2 is FQGTGA in the germline V gene. The DNA for the CDR3 is TGTGCCAGCACCCATTTTGGACAGGGCAGTGAGCAGTTCTTC. Residues: CASTHFGQGSEQFF.

The CDR3: CASSAEANTGELFF. CDR3 sequence (DNA): TGCGCCAGCTCCGCGGAAGCGAACACCGGGGAGCTGTTTTTT. The chain recombines TRBV5-1 with TRBJ2-2, with D hard to call. The CDR3 contains 14 residues. V lost 7 bases and J lost 0, with 10 bases in between. Germline CDR1 SGHRS, CDR2 YFSETQ.

The chain couples TRBV5-1 to TRBJ2-2, with TRBD1 matching 9 bases. With 0 bases clipped from V and 0 bases from J, the junction kept 0 bases outside the gene matches. Germline V lookup: CDR1 SGHRS, CDR2 YFSETQ. The length of the CDR3 is 16 residues. CDR3 sequence: CASSLGQGANTGELFF. The DNA for the CDR3 is TGCGCCAGCAGCTTGGGACAGGGGGCGAACACCGGGGAGCTGTTTTTT.

The CDR3 DNA sequence: TGTGCCAGTAGTCTTGACAGTTCCTACGAGCAGTACTTC. This sequence encodes CASSLDSSYEQYF. This sequence joins TRBV19 and TRBJ2-7; D is perhaps TRBD1 (5 bases). Looked up from germline, CDR1 is LNHDA and CDR2 is SQIVND (reference sequence). The CDR3 covers 13 residues. Trimming left V 5 bases short and J 1 base short, with 9 bases between.

The chain uses TRBV19 and TRBJ2-7; D is possibly TRBD2 (6 bases). The V end was cut by 6 bases, the J end by 5 bases, with 14 bases between. The CDR3 runs to 13 residues. The germline CDR1 and CDR2 sequences are LNHDA and SQIVND (reference sequence). CDR3 sequence reads: CASSTPGEHEQYF. The CDR3 region has the DNA TGTGCCAGTAGCACGCCGGGGGAGCACGAGCAGTACTTC.

This sequence joins TRBV25-1 and TRBJ1-4, with D perhaps TRBD1 (6 bases). Germline CDR1 reads MGHDK; CDR2 reads SYGVNS. The V gene lost 6 bases and the J gene lost 8 bases, with 16 bases spanning the gap. The CDR3 spans 14 residues. The CDR3 loop reads CASRQTGWEEKLFF. CDR3 bases: TGTGCCAGCAGACAAACAGGGTGGGAGGAAAAACTGTTTTTT. Full variable domain (rest looked up from reference TRBV25-1 and TRBJ1-4): EADIYQTPRYLVIGTGKKITLECSQTMGHDKMYWYQQDPGMELHLIHYSYGVNSTEKGDLSSESTVSRIRTEHFPLTLESARPSHTSQYLCASRQTGWEEKLFFGSGTQLSVL.

The V and J genes are TRBV19 and TRBJ2-3, with 8 bases fitting TRBD1. The CDR3 is made up of 15 amino acids. Germline CDR1 LNHDA, CDR2 SQIVND (reference sequence). Losses at the gene ends were 8 bases for V and 5 bases for J; bases not matched to a gene: 12. CDR3 bases: TGTGCCAGTGATATTGGGACAGGCGGTAGAGATACGCAGTATTTT. Translating gives CASDIGTGGRDTQYF.